This T cell receptor (beta chain) comes out of a study of blood T cell repertoires in COVID-19. In the original processing: For nucleated cells, counts were estimated from reference gene primer amplification. Profiled with immunoSEQ multiplex PCR; TCRdb holds only in-frame clones, not every one. V, J and clone size are those of that table, while D and trimming were read from the DNA. The profile shows roughly 300,000 clones, just over 90% of them singletons. Those who participated ranged in age from roughly 18 to 90 years and resided in under 25 US areas. Self-reported history from a screening survey and questionnaire set each donor's cohort. Germline CDR1 MNHEY, CDR2 SVGAGI. The CDR3 has 13 amino acids. V was pared by 7 bases and J by 7 bases, with 16 bases between.

The receptor was isolated from a woman in her thirties or forties with acute COVID-19. The source material was PBMCs or T cells enriched from blood (not recorded which). The chain uses TRBV6-5 and TRBJ1-2; a possible D gene is TRBD1 (5 bases). The CDR3 reads CASTDSVFGGYTF. DNA for the CDR3: TGTGCCAGCACCGACAGCGTTTTTGGTGGCTACACCTTC.